This T cell receptor beta chain is drawn from a study of a mutant IDH1 vaccine in newly diagnosed glioma. On the study more broadly: Either 4-6 weeks after radiotherapy alone or alongside temozolomide, vaccination was begun.

This clone was counted once. What it recognizes is unknown. Germline assignment: CDR1 SQVTM and CDR2 ANQGSEA. V lost 6 bases, J lost 0 bases, and 15 bases lay in between. The CDR3 contains 15 residues. The method was immunoSEQ multiplex PCR; TCRdb's version includes in-frame clones alone and lacks a portion of them. The table shows tens of thousands of clones, with 78% occurring only once. This sample's time point: week 23, last vaccination. Every single dose of the vaccine, 300 ug of mutant IDH1 20-mer peptide, came with topical imiquimod. There were new WHO grade 3 or 4 astrocytomas in the donors, and these were IDH1-mutant and ATRX-lost.

Sequenced here: PBMCs, sampled from a glioma patient whose treatment included an IDH1 peptide vaccine. The chain combines TRBV29-1 with TRBJ2-1; weak D call: TRBD2 (5 bases). This TCR was sampled from a woman in her 40s with glioma. Some clones in this sample may be carry-over from other donors' samples. CDR3 in amino acids: CSVPPTGSSYNEQFF. The CDR3 coding sequence is TGCAGCGTCCCCCCTACTGGGAGCTCCTACAATGAGCAGTTCTTC.